These T cell receptor beta chains were read from a single sample in a study of blood T cell repertoires in COVID-19. Sequenced by immunoSEQ multiplex PCR; TCRdb stores in-frame clones only, minus some. The sample records approximately 68,000 clones, 82% being singletons. The specimen sequenced was peripheral blood. The source is a human donor in a cohort sampled during active COVID-19. The CDR3 runs from the conserved cysteine through the conserved F or W. D genes are given only for firm matches. The size field is filled for only some rows; it gives once, few, many or a size class.

. TRBJ2-5 . TRBV10-3 TGTGCCATCAGCCCTTCACTGGGGCCGACCCAGTACTTC CAISPSLGPTQYF
. TRBJ1-6 . TRBV12-3/TRBV12-4 TGTGCCAGCAGTCTTCTAGAACATTCACCCCTCCACTTT CASSLLEHSPLHF
. TRBJ2-1 . TRBV5-3 TGTGCCAGAAGCTTGGGGGTGAGGAGGGGTTGGAATGAGCAGTTCTTC CARSLGVRRGWNEQFF
. TRBJ2-7 . TRBV6-1 TGTGCCAGCAGTGGGGGTTGGGGGGGCGCGGAGGCCGAGCAGTACTTC CASSGGWGGAEAEQYF
. TRBJ1-3 . TRBV5-6 TGTGCCAGCAGCTTGGACAGGGCTTTTGGAAACACCATATATTTT CASSLDRAFGNTIYF
. TRBJ1-1 . TRBV7-9 TGTGCCAGCAGCTTAGCCGGCAGGGTCACTGAAGCTTTCTTT CASSLAGRVTEAFF
. TRBJ1-3 . TRBV11-2 TGTGCCAGCAGCTTATGGCCTGGAAACACCATATATTTT CASSLWPGNTIYF
. TRBJ2-1 . TRBV10-2 TGCGCCAGCAGGGGTGGGCCCAACCCTGGGCAGTTCTTC CASRGGPNPGQFF
. TRBJ1-1 . TRBV29-1 TGCAGCGTCGCAACCCATGACGGCAGGGCATTCTTT CSVATHDGRAFF
TRBD1 TRBJ2-3 . TRBV19 TGTGCCAGTAGTAATACAGGGGGCACAGATACGCAGTATTTT CASSNTGGTDTQYF
TRBD1 TRBJ1-2 . TRBV5-1 TGCGCCAGCAGCCCGGACAGGGGGGTCTATGGCTACACCTTC CASSPDRGVYGYTF
. TRBJ1-4 . TRBV16 TGTGCCAGCAGCCACGAGCCTCGGGAAAAACTGTTTTTT CASSHEPREKLFF
. TRBJ1-1 . TRBV5-4 TGTGCCAGCAGCTCCGGGGGGGCAGGGTTCATTCGTGAAGCTTTCTTT CASSSGGAGFIREAFF
. TRBJ1-2 . TRBV21-1 TGTGCCAGCAGCATTCGACAGGGCGGCTACACCTTC CASSIRQGGYTF
. TRBJ2-7 . TRBV10-3 TGTGCCATCAGCCTTAAAGTTGACAACCCGAGCTCCTACGAGCAGTACTTC CAISLKVDNPSSYEQYF
TRBD1 TRBJ2-3 . TRBV5-4 TGTGCCAGCAGCTTTCGAACGGGACAGGGAACAGATACGCAGTATTTT CASSFRTGQGTDTQYF
. TRBJ1-1 . TRBV5-1 TGCGCCAGCAGGTTTCAGGGAACGAACACTGAAGCTTTCTTT CASRFQGTNTEAFF
. TRBJ2-5 . TRBV30 TGTGCCTGGAGTGTACGAAGGGTCGGGGTCCAAGAGACCCAGTACTTC CAWSVRRVGVQETQYF
. TRBJ2-2 few TRBV4-2 TGTGCCAGCAGCCCCGGTTCTGGGGGGGCGGGCACCGGGGAGCTGTTTTTT CASSPGSGGAGTGELFF